Below, 8 T cell receptor beta chains from the same sample are listed, as sequenced in a study of T cell repertoires in cytomegalovirus infection. TCRdb ran MiXCR on the reads and lists one entry per CDR3 protein. There are hundreds of thousands of distinct CDR3 sequences in the sample; around 11% occur only once, and roughly 10% lies in the top ten. Input material: PBMCs. The receptors come from a human donor in good health (CMV status not recorded). Some clones in this sample may be carry-over from other donors' samples.

This clonotype was recorded many times. The rearrangement uses TRBV27 and TRBJ2-2; D is ambiguous. The CDR3 has 15 amino acids. The V and J ends lost 7 bases and 1 base respectively, with 13 bases between them. Per the germline V gene, CDR1 is MNHEY and CDR2 is SMNVEV (reference sequence). The CDR3 region is CASTPLTENTGELFF. CDR3 DNA: TGTGCCAGCACCCCCCTCACCGAGAACACCGGGGAGCTGTTTTTT.

This clonotype was seen a handful of times. The J gene is TRBJ1-6, the V gene TRBV7-9; D gene ambiguous. The CDR3 runs 15 residues. V dropped 10 bases and J dropped 9 bases, with 22 bases sitting between them. Germline CDR1 SEHNR, CDR2 FQNEAQ (reference sequence). This chain's CDR3 is CATERSGAHGSPLHF. As DNA, the CDR3 is TGTGCCACGGAGAGGTCGGGAGCCCATGGTTCACCCCTCCACTTT.

With respect to this clonotype: A single base separates this from a much larger clone, so it may be a read error. V usage is TRBV7-4 and J usage is TRBJ2-4, with D tentatively TRBD1 or TRBD2 (5 bases each). Trimming pared 5 bases from V and 7 bases from J, leaving 12 bases between. This CDR3 has 13 amino acids. Germline CDR1 is SGHVT and CDR2 is SQSDAQ. This CDR3 is CASSIQWGNIQYF. CDR3 nucleotides: TGTGCCAGCAGCATACAGTGGGGGAACATTCAGTACTTC.

This clonotype was seen at least ten times. V and J are TRBV6-2 or TRBV6-3 and TRBJ2-1; 10 nucleotides line up with TRBD2. The CDR3 runs 14 residues. With 8 bases clipped from V and 8 bases from J, the junction kept 9 bases outside the gene matches. CDR1 is MNHEY, CDR2 SVGEGT, per germline. The CDR3 bases are TGTGCCAGCGGCGAGCGGGGGGGGGAGTATGAGCAGTTCTTC. Translating it yields CASGERGGEYEQFF.

The chain combines TRBV7-3 with TRBJ2-1; D not resolved. V was cut by 2 bases and J by 5 bases, with 10 bases left in between. From germline, CDR1 is SGHTA and CDR2 FQGTGA. The CDR3 loop spans 14 amino acids. Written as DNA, the CDR3 is TGTGCCAGCAGCTTATCCGGAAATAACAATGAGCAGTTCTTC. Amino acid sequence: CASSLSGNNNEQFF. Filled out from reference TRBV7-3 and TRBJ2-1, the complete variable domain reads GAGVSQTPSNKVTEKGKYVELRCDPISGHTALYWYRQSLGQGPEFLIYFQGTGAADDSGLPNDRFFAVRPEGSVSTLKIQRTERGDSAVYLCASSLSGNNNEQFFGPGTRLTVL.

This clonotype was counted many times. This rearrangement joins TRBV12-3 or TRBV12-4 to TRBJ2-3; D is possibly TRBD2 (6 bases). The CDR3 consists of 16 residues. V shed 2 bases and J shed 1 base, with 13 bases lying between them. CDR3 in DNA: TGTGCCAGCAGTTTATTCTCCGGGGGACGCACAGATACGCAGTATTTT. It specifies CASSLFSGGRTDTQYF.

The sample holds a few counts of this clonotype. The gene calls are TRBV3-1 and TRBJ1-5; D not certain. The V gene lost 4 bases and the J gene lost 4 bases, with 14 bases spanning the gap. CDR1 and CDR2 (germline): LGHDT, YNNKEL (reference sequence). The CDR3 contains 15 residues. CDR3 sequence reads: CASSRAGARNQPQHF. CDR3 in DNA: TGTGCCAGCAGCCGAGCTGGAGCACGGAATCAGCCCCAGCATTTT.

This clonotype occurred many times. V usage is TRBV25-1 and J usage is TRBJ2-5; D is unclear. V gave up 3 bases and J gave up 2 bases, with 10 bases separating them. CDR1 MGHDK and CDR2 SYGVNS come from the germline V gene. CDR3 size: 14 residues. The CDR3 sequence: CASSDRNLQETQYF. CDR3 nucleotides: TGTGCCAGCAGTGACCGGAACCTTCAAGAGACCCAGTACTTC.